What follows describes a single T cell receptor (beta chain). What it binds is unknown. Germline V gives CDR1 MGHRA, CDR2 YSYEKL. Deletions cut 1 base from V and 3 bases from J, with 6 bases between. CDR3 length: 13 amino acids. The sample is drawn from a study of T cell responses to AZD1222 COVID-19 vaccine. Overall study findings and caveats: Females made up more of the donors, who were largely white British, and clonal diversity may have come out too low.

Libraries were prepared by immunoSEQ multiplex PCR; TCRdb keeps only in-frame clonotypes and omits some of them. The sample has about 160,000 clones, 94% seen once. The J gene is TRBJ1-1, the V gene TRBV4-1, with D tentatively TRBD1 (5 bases). The sequence was collected from an adult who received the AZD1222 COVID-19 vaccine. Material: peripheral blood, obtained 28 days after the second AZD1222 dose. DNA for the CDR3: TGCGCCAGCAGCCAAGTGGGGGACACTGAAGCTTTCTTT. Protein sequence: CASSQVGDTEAFF.